A selection of T cell receptor beta chains follows, all from one sample in a study of blood T cell repertoires in COVID-19. Assay: immunoSEQ multiplex PCR; the TCRdb copy retains only in-frame clones and omits some. The sample has about 240,000 clones, 75% to 90% seen once. Input material: peripheral blood. These receptors all come from an older woman with active or convalescent COVID-19. Both conserved end residues are part of each CDR3. The D gene is left open where the match is weak. Where a row states a size, it is once, few, many or the class of an expanded clone; other rows omit it.

V,size,D,J,DNA,CDR3
TRBV19,few,-,TRBJ1-1,TGTGCCCTTATAGGGATCAGGGGACACACTGAAGCTTTCTTT,CALIGIRGHTEAFF
TRBV30,-,TRBD1,TRBJ1-1,TGTGCCTGGTTAAGGACAGGGGGGACTGAAGCTTTCTTT,CAWLRTGGTEAFF
TRBV5-1,-,TRBD2,TRBJ2-7,TGCGCCAGCAGCGGTAGCGGGGAATCCTACGAGCAGTACTTC,CASSGSGESYEQYF
TRBV30,-,-,TRBJ2-6,TGTGCCTGGAGAGGGGCATCCGGGGCCAACGTCCTGACTTTC,CAWRGASGANVLTF
TRBV3-1/TRBV3-2,few,-,TRBJ2-7,TGTGCCAGCAGCCAGGCCGACACAGAGCAGTACTTC,CASSQADTEQYF
TRBV13,-,TRBD1,TRBJ2-1,TGTGCCAGCAGCTACGGACAGGGGGCAGGCTCCTACAATGAGCAGTTCTTC,CASSYGQGAGSYNEQFF
TRBV7-2,-,TRBD1,TRBJ1-3,TGTGCCAGCAGCCGGGGACAGGGGGCGGCTGGAAACACCATATATTTT,CASSRGQGAAGNTIYF
TRBV3-1/TRBV3-2,-,-,TRBJ1-2,TGTGCCAGCAGCCAAGTACGAAGCGGCTACACCTTC,CASSQVRSGYTF
TRBV5-1,-,TRBD1,TRBJ1-1,TGCGCCAGCAGCAGACAGGGGGCGAACACTGAAGCTTTCTTT,CASSRQGANTEAFF
TRBV7-2,few,TRBD2,TRBJ2-3,TGTGCCAGCAGCCTTAACCTAGCGGGGGACCCAGATACGCAGTATTTT,CASSLNLAGDPDTQYF
TRBV6-5,-,-,TRBJ1-1,TGTGCCAGCAGTTCCCCCAGCGGGCCCATGAACACTGAAGCTTTCTTT,CASSSPSGPMNTEAFF
TRBV30,-,-,TRBJ1-1,TGTGCCTGGAGTGCCCCCCTGGGGGGTAGAGGCACTGAAGCTTTCTTT,CAWSAPLGGRGTEAFF
TRBV11-2,-,-,TRBJ2-3,TGTGCCAGCAGCTTAGGCGGGGATACGCAGTATTTT,CASSLGGDTQYF
TRBV7-6,-,-,TRBJ2-7,TGTGCCAGCAGTCCACAGGGAGCAGGTCCCTACGAGCAGTACTTC,CASSPQGAGPYEQYF
TRBV18,few,TRBD1,TRBJ1-1,TGTGCCAGCTCACCGGACAGGGATGTTGAAGCTTTCTTT,CASSPDRDVEAFF
TRBV7-2,-,TRBD2,TRBJ2-5,TGTGCCAGCAAGAGACTAGCGGGGGGAATAGAGACCCAGTACTTC,CASKRLAGGIETQYF
TRBV12-3/TRBV12-4,-,-,TRBJ1-4,TGTGCCAGCAGCAGGGAAACTAATGAAAAACTGTTTTTT,CASSRETNEKLFF
TRBV5-1,-,-,TRBJ2-1,TGCGCCAGCAGCCGGACTCGTCACAATGAGCAGTTCTTC,CASSRTRHNEQFF
TRBV11-2,once,TRBD1,TRBJ1-1,TGTGCCAGCAGCTTACAGGGGGCGGGGAACACTGAAGCTTTCTTT,CASSLQGAGNTEAFF
TRBV3-1/TRBV3-2,-,-,TRBJ1-1,TGTGCCAGCAGCCAAGGGGGAGGATTGAAGGCTTTCTTT,CASSQGGGLKAFF
TRBV6-2/TRBV6-3,-,-,TRBJ2-3,TGTGCCAGCAGTACCGGGTGGACTAGCACAGATACGCAGTATTTT,CASSTGWTSTDTQYF
TRBV7-2,-,-,TRBJ1-2,TGTGCCAGCAGCTTAGGCCCCAGGGCGGTGCCTTATGGCTACACCTTC,CASSLGPRAVPYGYTF
TRBV29-1,-,TRBD1,TRBJ1-5,TGCAGCGCCCGAAGATGGAGGGGGCAGGGCGGCAATCAGCCCCAGCATTTT,CSARRWRGQGGNQPQHF
TRBV7-9,-,-,TRBJ1-2,TGTGCCAGCACCTTGGGTAATTCTGGCTACACCTTC,CASTLGNSGYTF
TRBV10-1,-,TRBD1,TRBJ1-4,TGCGCCAGCACCGGGACAGGGCCCCCAGATAATGAAAAACTGTTTTTT,CASTGTGPPDNEKLFF
TRBV9,-,-,TRBJ1-2,TGTGCCAGCAGCTCCCAGGGGCAGAACTATGGCTACACCTTC,CASSSQGQNYGYTF
TRBV6-5,-,-,TRBJ2-3,TGTGCCAGCAGTCCCCAGGGGTTAAACACAGATACGCAGTATTTT,CASSPQGLNTDTQYF
TRBV6-5,-,-,TRBJ1-6,TGTGCCAGCAGGTTGGGGCAGCCCCTCCACTTT,CASRLGQPLHF
TRBV9,once,-,TRBJ1-1,TGTGCCAGCAGCCCGCCAGGGGATATGAACACTGAAGCTTTCTTT,CASSPPGDMNTEAFF
TRBV10-2,once,-,TRBJ1-1,TGCGCCAGCAGTGAACAGTTGAACACTGAAGCTTTCTTT,CASSEQLNTEAFF
TRBV7-2,-,-,TRBJ2-3,TGTGCCAGCAGCCCCACATGGAGAGATACGCAGTATTTT,CASSPTWRDTQYF
TRBV6-5,few,TRBD1,TRBJ1-2,TGTGCCAGCAGGCCGCCGGGACAGGGTGGAGGCTACACCTTC,CASRPPGQGGGYTF
TRBV19,-,-,TRBJ1-5,TGTGCCAGTAGTATTGGACAGCTCAATCAGCCCCAGCATTTT,CASSIGQLNQPQHF
TRBV30,once,-,TRBJ1-5,TGTGCCTGGAGTGACAGGGCAGATCAGCCCCAGCATTTT,CAWSDRADQPQHF